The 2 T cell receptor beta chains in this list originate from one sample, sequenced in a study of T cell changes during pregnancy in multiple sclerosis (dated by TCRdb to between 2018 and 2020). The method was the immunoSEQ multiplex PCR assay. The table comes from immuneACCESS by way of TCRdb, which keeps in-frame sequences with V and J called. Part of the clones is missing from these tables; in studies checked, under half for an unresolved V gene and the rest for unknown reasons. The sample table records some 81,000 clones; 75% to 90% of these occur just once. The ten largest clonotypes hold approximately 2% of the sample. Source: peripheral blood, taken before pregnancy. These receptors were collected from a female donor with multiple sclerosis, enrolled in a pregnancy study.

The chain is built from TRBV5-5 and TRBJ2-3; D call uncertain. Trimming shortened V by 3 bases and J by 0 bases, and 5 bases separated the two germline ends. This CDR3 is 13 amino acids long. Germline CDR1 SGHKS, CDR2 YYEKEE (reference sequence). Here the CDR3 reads CASSSVSTDTQYF. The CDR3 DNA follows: TGTGCCAGCAGCTCGGTGAGCACAGATACGCAGTATTTT.

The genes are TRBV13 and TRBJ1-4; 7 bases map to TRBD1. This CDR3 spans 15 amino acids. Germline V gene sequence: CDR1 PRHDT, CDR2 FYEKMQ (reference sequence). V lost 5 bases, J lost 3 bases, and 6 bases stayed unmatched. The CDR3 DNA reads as TGTGCCAGCAGCCGGGGGACAGAGCCTAATGAAAAACTGTTTTTT. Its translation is CASSRGTEPNEKLFF.